The T cell receptor beta chain described here comes from a study of T cell changes during pregnancy in multiple sclerosis. The protocol was immunoSEQ multiplex PCR, while the TCRdb copy is restricted to in-frame clones and leaves out a portion. The table records fewer than 85,000 clones, 80% to 95% of them present only once. The V gene's germline CDR1 is MDHEN and CDR2 SYDVKM. V lost 8 bases, J lost 3 bases, and 16 bases lay in between. CDR3 size: 14 residues. The receptor was isolated from a female donor in good health, enrolled as a control in a pregnancy study. Specimen: peripheral blood, collected in the first trimester of pregnancy. The genes are TRBV28 and TRBJ1-1, with D possibly matching TRBD1 (6 bases). The CDR3 sequence is CASGVGGEDTEAFF. The CDR3 DNA is TGTGCCAGCGGGGTAGGGGGGGAGGACACTGAAGCTTTCTTT.